The text below deals with one T cell receptor (beta chain). This clone was detected once. Its antigen remains undetermined. Base qualities are not provided; no much larger clone lies one nucleotide away. The data were obtained in a study of CD8+ T cells in alopecia areata (dated by TCRdb to the late 2010s). Concerning the study at large: Treated patients were enrolled in an open-label pilot trial of oral tofacitinib, 5 to 10 mg twice daily, for moderate-to-severe alopecia areata. TCRbeta CDR3 regions were amplified by immunoSEQ multiplex PCR using 35 Vbeta forward and 13 Jbeta reverse primers. Scalp clonality was compared across normal scalp (n=4), patchy alopecia areata scalp (n=8), and alopecia totalis/universalis scalp (n=8). Scalp tissue and sorted CD4+ and CD8+ peripheral blood T cells from patchy and totalis/universalis alopecia areata patients and from healthy controls were covered by human TCRbeta sequencing. RNA was obtained with the PAXgene miRNA kit for fixed scalp, the miRNeasy kit for PBMCs, and the RNeasy kit for mouse skin. In both human patients and the C3H/HeJ mouse model, the study applied high-throughput TCRbeta sequencing to look at T cell clonal expansion in alopecia areata. Tofacitinib-treated patients had biopsies at baseline and at 4 and 24 weeks of treatment, with a later scalp biopsy in several patients. Tofacitinib was given for 6 to 18 months, followed by 6 months of follow-up off drug to assess delayed response and recurrence. The SALT score, which quantifies the percentage of affected scalp surface area, was used to measure disease severity in treated patients. What the work shows at the level of the full study, not this receptor alone: Compared with mice, TCR sequences shared between patients were less clear, possibly partly because of HLA diversity across the patient population. Compared with normal scalp, lesional scalp had higher clonality and more expanded CD8+ clones, particularly in alopecia totalis/universalis, a pattern that suggests antigenic drive. The treated cohort was small, with a single nonresponder, so links between baseline CD8+ expansion and response need larger studies. Scalp clonality and the number of expanded CD8+ clones among the top 100 scalp clones were significantly decreased by tofacitinib. Many expanded lesional clones were found to persist in scalp and blood during tofacitinib treatment, and relapse after treatment cessation may be partly explained by this persistence. Unlike mouse skin, which is dominated by gammadelta T cells, normal human skin has resident alphabeta T cells that are also sequenced, and this complicates analysis of the scalp TCR repertoire.

Taken with the paper, the label for time point translates to: more than three weeks on oral tofacitinib. The intended sense of this specimen's treatment or condition label: oral pan-JAK inhibitor, 5-10 mg twice daily. From alopecia areata patients, peripheral blood was collected along with lesional scalp punch biopsies. PBMCs were separated by density centrifugation and stained for CD3, CD4 and CD8, after which CD4+ and CD8+ T cells were sorted on a FACSAria. CDR3 length: 14 amino acids, cysteine to phenylalanine. The CDR3 DNA has 42 bases and is translated from base 1. V loses 2 bases of germline sequence and J loses 0 bases, and the interval between the two ends is 9 bases. For CDR1 and CDR2, the germline V gene (reference sequence) lists GTSNPN and SVGIG. Library prep was done by the immunoSEQ multiplex PCR assay. For TCR sequencing, RNA was extracted from every sample and reverse transcribed into cDNA to serve as template. First-strand cDNA was synthesized using SuperScript III with a 2:1 mix of oligo-dT and random hexamers. A synthetic immune receptor repertoire was used to gauge amplification bias, and whatever bias remained was removed computationally. On the study's bioinformatics: Raw reads were preprocessed to remove errors, and CDR3 was defined according to IMGT conventions as the region from the conserved cysteine to phenylalanine. Clonality was computed as 1 minus the Shannon entropy, with the entropy normalized by log2 of the number of productive unique TCRs. Whether each scalp clone was CD4 or CD8 was inferred by checking scalp TCRbeta sequences against the CD4 and CD8 repertoires from sorted blood. TCRdb's version of the immuneACCESS table is confined to in-frame rearrangements and falls short of the full clone set. An unresolved V gene accounts for under half of the shortfall where checked; the remainder is of unknown origin. D and trimming come from the DNA, and the V and J calls and clone size come from that table. Across this sample there are over 100,000 clones, with around 56% seen only once. The leading ten clones occupy roughly 0.5% of the sample.

Sequencing used CD4+ T cells sorted from blood, obtained at week 4, from a patient treated with tofacitinib. The clonotype comes from a human donor with alopecia areata. The sequence joins TRBV30 to TRBJ2-3; confidence is insufficient to name the D gene. This receptor has the CDR3 CAWSRKGSTDTQYF. Read as DNA, the sequence is TGTGCCTGGAGTCGCAAGGGCAGCACAGATACGCAGTATTTT.